A selection of T cell receptor beta chains follows, all from one sample in a study of T-cell reconstitution after alpha-beta-depleted transplantation in children. In TCRdb, the PCR reads were re-called with MiXCR into one record per CDR3 protein. The data contain more than 100,000 distinct CDR3 sequences, roughly 23% of them seen just once; the ten biggest clones take up roughly 10%. The specimen was PBMCs, mostly from graft donor cells, collected 180 days after TCRalphabeta/CD19-depleted stem cell transplant. The receptors come from a male patient between 2 and 10 years old who had a stem cell transplant for chronic granulomatous disease, so the T cells may come from the graft donor. Both conserved end residues are part of each CDR3. Fields, in order: clone size, D gene, V gene, J gene, CDR3 protein, CDR3 DNA. A D gene is named only where the DNA matches it firmly. Not every row has a clone size; where given, it reads once, few, many or a size class.

few	TRBD2	TRBV10-3	TRBJ2-7	CAISPWTSGRGEEQYF	TGTGCCATCAGCCCCTGGACTAGCGGGAGGGGTGAAGAGCAGTACTTC
NA	TRBD2	TRBV20-1	TRBJ2-7	CSARLGTSSYEQYF	TGCAGTGCTAGACTAGGGACTAGTTCTTACGAGCAGTACTTC
many	NA	TRBV9	TRBJ1-6	CASSVDGVRSPLHF	TGTGCCAGCAGCGTAGATGGAGTCCGTTCACCCCTCCACTTT
NA	NA	TRBV28	TRBJ2-3	CASSPFRDTQYF	TGTGCCAGCAGTCCTTTTCGGGATACGCAGTATTTT
many	TRBD2	TRBV5-5	TRBJ2-5	CASSLGTSGRETQYF	TGTGCCAGCAGCTTGGGGACTAGCGGGCGAGAGACCCAGTACTTC
few	TRBD1	TRBV15	TRBJ2-1	CATSSFSARDRALNEQFF	TGTGCCACCAGCAGTTTTTCGGCCCGGGACAGGGCCCTAAATGAGCAGTTCTTC
NA	TRBD1	TRBV6-1	TRBJ1-4	CASARDRGAEKLFF	TGTGCCAGCGCTAGGGACAGGGGGGCTGAAAAACTGTTTTTT
NA	NA	TRBV5-1	TRBJ2-3	CASSLVGYTDTQYF	TGCGCCAGCAGCTTGGTAGGTTACACAGATACGCAGTATTTT
many	NA	TRBV12-3/TRBV12-4	TRBJ2-5	CASSLDFQETQYF	TGTGCCAGCAGTTTAGACTTTCAAGAGACCCAGTACTTC
many	NA	TRBV18	TRBJ2-5	CASSPPRGPLLGETQYF	TGTGCCAGCTCACCACCGCGAGGACCCCTCCTAGGAGAGACCCAGTACTTC
NA	NA	TRBV12-3/TRBV12-4	TRBJ2-5	CASRVGGAGETQYF	TGTGCCAGCAGGGTGGGTGGAGCCGGAGAGACCCAGTACTTC
many	TRBD2	TRBV5-1	TRBJ2-7	CASSWGLAGDTYEQYF	TGCGCCAGCAGCTGGGGACTAGCGGGAGATACCTACGAGCAGTACTTC
once	TRBD2	TRBV12-3/TRBV12-4	TRBJ2-3	CASSFPSGGADTQYF	TGTGCCAGCAGTTTTCCTAGCGGGGGGGCAGATACGCAGTATTTT
NA	TRBD1	TRBV27	TRBJ2-6	CASRNAGTGGSGANVLTF	TGTGCCAGCAGAAACGCCGGGACAGGTGGCTCTGGGGCCAACGTCCTGACTTTC
many	NA	TRBV29-1	TRBJ2-3	CSVEGADTQYF	TGCAGCGTTGAAGGGGCAGATACGCAGTATTTT
many	NA	TRBV9	TRBJ1-1	CASSVGGGDTEAFF	TGTGCCAGCAGCGTCGGGGGAGGGGACACTGAAGCTTTCTTT